The 18 T cell receptor beta chains in this list originate from one sample, sequenced in a study of spatial heterogeneity in lung cancer. TCRdb used MiXCR to reprocess the 5' RACE reads, holding one entry per CDR3 protein. Among 12,000 or so distinct CDR3 sequences listed, roughly 6.2% were seen once. Specified time point: sample taken at primary tumor resection. Frozen PBMC, nontumor lung or tumor provided whole RNA, which was sequenced unsorted. Sequences were derived from normal lung tissue next to the tumor, sampled at surgery. The source is a male donor with early-stage non-small cell lung cancer.

This clonotype was seen a few times. Since the library was made to target alpha chains, this beta chain is a stray read and its abundance is not meaningful. The CDR3 here is CSARDQASGTEHSYEQYF. CDR3 nucleotide sequence: TGCAGTGCTAGAGATCAGGCTAGCGGGACGGAGCATTCCTACGAGCAGTACTTC. The genes are TRBV20-1 and TRBJ2-7; 9 positions agree with TRBD2. Germline CDR1 and CDR2: DFQATT and SNEGSKA (reference sequence). This CDR3 contains 18 residues. After removal of 0 bases from V and 1 base from J, the junction contained 13 bases not matched to a gene.

This clonotype was seen at least ten times. Little can be read into the size of this beta chain, an off-target read in a library designed for alpha chains. The chain uses TRBV12-3 or TRBV12-4 and TRBJ1-1; possibly TRBD1 for D (6 bases). The CDR3 has 14 residues. With 3 bases removed from V and 3 bases from J, the gap between germline ends came to 11 bases. CDR3 sequence (DNA): TGTGCCAGCAGTTTCGCGGGGGGCCACACTGAAGCTTTCTTT. This sequence encodes CASSFAGGHTEAFF.

This clonotype has ten or more counts. This beta chain was picked up by a library intended for alpha chains and is off target, so its count carries little meaning. The chain carries TRBV7-2 and TRBJ1-4; D not resolved. Germline V gene data show CDR1 as SGHTA and CDR2 as FQGNSA. The CDR3 runs to 13 residues. V was trimmed by 1 base and J by 8 bases, leaving 8 bases between them. The CDR3 DNA follows: TGTGCCAGCAGCTTAGGCGGCCACGAAAAACTGTTTTTT. Translation gives CASSLGGHEKLFF.

The sample holds many counts of this clonotype. The library was prepared for alpha chains; this beta chain is a stray read, so its frequency means little. The V and J genes are TRBV20-1 and TRBJ2-7; no clear D. Germline assignment: CDR1 DFQATT and CDR2 SNEGSKA (reference sequence). With 5 bases removed from V and 5 bases from J, the gap between germline ends came to 10 bases. This CDR3 comprises 11 residues. CDR3 region: CSADQEHEQYF. In nucleotides, the CDR3 is TGCAGTGCTGACCAGGAACACGAGCAGTACTTC.

This clonotype has a count of ten or more. A library made for alpha chains picked up this beta chain off target, so its size means little. The chain uses TRBV11-1 and TRBJ2-1; a possible D gene is TRBD2 (5 bases). This CDR3 has 14 residues. Germline CDR1 SGHAT, CDR2 FQDESV (reference sequence). Trimming took 2 bases from V and 9 from J, leaving 14 bases between them. The CDR3 reads CASSLFSEGGEQFF. The CDR3 region has the DNA TGTGCCAGCAGCTTATTTAGCGAGGGCGGTGAGCAGTTCTTC.

This clonotype was counted many times. In a library made to pick up alpha chains, this beta chain is a stray read with a size that means little. The gene calls are TRBV5-1 and TRBJ2-5; D gene ambiguous. This CDR3 has 14 amino acids. With 0 bases removed from V and 7 bases from J, the gap between germline ends came to 13 bases. Germline values: CDR1 SGHRS, CDR2 YFSETQ. CDR3 bases: TGCGCCAGCAGCTTGGAGGTATCTGAAGGGACCCAGTACTTC. Translating it yields CASSLEVSEGTQYF.

At least ten counts were recorded for this clonotype. For a library built for alpha chains, this beta chain is a stray read; little rests on its size. V gene TRBV5-1 combines with J gene TRBJ2-3; 7 nucleotides align to TRBD2. The CDR3 contains 16 residues. J gave up 5 bases and V 4 bases, and 13 bases lay outside the gene matches. Germline V gene sequence: CDR1 SGHRS, CDR2 YFSETQ. The CDR3 loop reads CASSAGTTTSQDTQYF. The CDR3 DNA sequence: TGCGCCAGCAGCGCGGGGACTACGACCTCACAAGATACGCAGTATTTT.

This clonotype is labeled medium-sized. The library was designed around alpha chains, so this beta chain is a stray read whose abundance carries little weight. The chain links TRBV6-2 or TRBV6-3 to TRBJ2-2, with D maybe TRBD2 (6 bases). Between the trimmed V and J ends, which lost 5 bases and 4 bases, there was a span of 11 bases. Germline lookup yields CDR1 MNHEY and CDR2 SVGEGT. The CDR3 contains 14 residues. Here the CDR3 reads CASSATGVTGELFF. As DNA, the CDR3 is TGTGCCAGCAGTGCGACGGGAGTCACCGGGGAGCTGTTTTTT.

This clonotype appeared many times. Because the library targeted alpha chains, this beta chain is an off-target read whose size means little. The V and J genes are TRBV12-3 or TRBV12-4 and TRBJ2-1; weak D call: TRBD2 (6 bases). The CDR3 extends over 16 amino acids. V was clipped by 3 bases and J by 7 bases, with 19 bases between them. CDR3 sequence reads: CASSFGDAGLFNEQFF. CDR3 nucleotides: TGTGCCAGCAGTTTTGGGGACGCGGGGCTTTTTAATGAGCAGTTCTTC.

Many counts were recorded for this clonotype. With the library built for alpha chains, this beta chain is off target and its frequency is not meaningful. CDR3 amino acids: CASSLRAGEKLFF. The CDR3 DNA sequence: TGTGCCAGCAGTTTACGGGCCGGTGAAAAACTGTTTTTT. This chain joins TRBV27 and TRBJ1-4; D gene ambiguous. The CDR3 runs 13 residues. The germline V gene has CDR1 MNHEY and CDR2 SMNVEV (reference sequence). V lost 2 bases, J lost 7 bases, and 8 bases lay in between.

This clonotype counts as medium-sized (0.01 to 0.1%). This beta chain turned up in a library designed for alpha chains; as an off-target read, its abundance says little. The genes are TRBV6-6 and TRBJ1-6; D remains unclear. The CDR3 loop spans 13 amino acids. Germline assignment: CDR1 MNHNY and CDR2 SVGAGI (reference sequence). V was cut by 4 bases and J by 8 bases, with 9 bases left in between. The CDR3 is CASSSPEDSPLHF. CDR3 nucleotides: TGTGCCAGCAGTTCCCCCGAGGATTCACCCCTCCACTTT.

This clonotype was counted between two and nine times. Because this beta chain is a stray read in a library intended to capture alpha chains, its abundance should not be given much weight. V and J are TRBV20-1 and TRBJ2-3; D tentatively fits TRBD1 or TRBD2 (6 bases each). The CDR3 is 15 amino acids. The germline V gene encodes CDR1 DFQATT and CDR2 SNEGSKA (reference sequence). Trimming stripped 0 bases from V and 4 bases from J, with 14 bases between. This CDR3 is CSARDYGGRPDTQYF. The CDR3 DNA follows: TGCAGTGCTAGAGATTATGGGGGGCGCCCAGATACGCAGTATTTT.

The sample holds many counts of this clonotype. This beta chain slipped into a library made for alpha chains as a stray read, so its size is not meaningful. V is TRBV6-5 and J is TRBJ1-4; D is possibly TRBD1 (5 bases). Trimming removed 6 bases from V and 0 bases from J, with 8 bases in between. This CDR3 is built from 14 residues. Germline CDR1 MNHEY, CDR2 SVGAGI. CDR3 coding DNA: TGTGCCAGCAGAGACAGCTCAACTAATGAAAAACTGTTTTTT. This gives the protein CASRDSSTNEKLFF.

A remark on this clonotype: Since it is a stray read in a library aimed at alpha chains, this beta chain has a size that is not meaningful. The chain employs TRBV11-3 and TRBJ2-5, with D possibly being TRBD1 (6 bases). This CDR3 comprises 15 residues. Germline lookup yields CDR1 SGHNT and CDR2 YENEEA. V gave up 4 bases and J gave up 1 base, with 13 bases separating them. DNA for the CDR3: TGTGCCAGCAGCTCAATACGGACAGTCCAAGAGACCCAGTACTTC. Translation gives CASSSIRTVQETQYF. The variable domain in full, with the rest retrieved from reference TRBV11-3 and TRBJ2-5, is EAGVVQSPRYKIIEKKQPVAFWCNPISGHNTLYWYLQNLGQGPELLIRYENEEAVDDSQLPKDRFSAERLKGVDSTLKIQPAELGDSAVYLCASSSIRTVQETQYFGPGTRLLVL.

This clonotype showed up many times. This beta chain is a stray sequence in a library constructed for alpha chains; its clone size is not meaningful. The gene calls are TRBV27 and TRBJ1-1; 11 bases map to TRBD1. This CDR3 spans 15 amino acids. Germline CDR1 and CDR2: MNHEY and SMNVEV (reference sequence). V lost 5 bases, J lost 5 bases, and 7 bases stayed unmatched. CDR3 protein: CASSKGQGAPTEAFF. The CDR3 DNA reads as TGTGCCAGCAGTAAAGGACAGGGGGCGCCTACTGAAGCTTTCTTT.

In this sample, this clonotype turned up many times. The library was built for alpha chains, so this beta chain is an off-target read and its size means little. The genes are TRBV24-1 and TRBJ2-1; 8 nucleotides line up with TRBD1. The V gene's germline CDR1 is KGHDR and CDR2 SFDVKD. This CDR3 region has 18 residues. With V trimmed by 4 bases and J by 0 bases, 10 bases remained unmatched. CDR3 sequence: CATSEDQPDRASYNEQFF. The CDR3 DNA reads as TGTGCCACCAGTGAAGATCAACCGGACAGGGCCTCCTACAATGAGCAGTTCTTC.

Many counts were recorded for this clonotype. This beta chain is an off-target read within a library intended for alpha chains, so its frequency means little. This chain uses TRBV2 with TRBJ2-4; possible D gene TRBD1, 5 bases. V was clipped by 7 bases and J by 0 bases, with 10 bases between them. The CDR3 extends over 14 amino acids. Per germline, CDR1 SNHLY and CDR2 FYNNEI. The CDR3: CASKETVAKNIQYF. The CDR3, as DNA: TGTGCCAGCAAGGAGACAGTAGCCAAAAACATTCAGTACTTC.

This clonotype was seen repeatedly, ten times or more. Because this beta chain is a stray read in a library intended to capture alpha chains, its abundance should not be given much weight. The chain links TRBV20-1 to TRBJ1-5; TRBD1 aligns across 8 bases. V lost 5 bases and J lost 4; bases outside the gene matches: 4. The CDR3 is made up of 13 amino acids. The germline V gene has CDR1 DFQATT and CDR2 SNEGSKA (reference sequence). Written as DNA, the CDR3 is TGCAGTGCTCGGACAGGGTTAAATCAGCCCCAGCATTTT. This gives the protein CSARTGLNQPQHF.